Listed here is a single TCR beta chain. Its antigen is currently unknown. The ends were cut back, 8 bases at V and 3 bases at J, with 11 bases in the middle. The CDR3 consists of 13 residues. From germline, CDR1 is LNHDA and CDR2 SQIVND (reference sequence). Profiling relied on immunoSEQ multiplex PCR, and the TCRdb table lists in-frame clones only, not all of them. The sample includes around 58,000 clones, roughly 84% seen only once; the top ten take 27%. These data belong to a study of OX40 agonist ivuxolimab in advanced cancers. Study as a whole: An agonistic human IgG2 monoclonal antibody against OX40 (CD134) was given. Enrollees could have had prior anti-PD-1, anti-PD-L1 or anti-CTLA-4 therapy, which more than 30% had received.

Study-wide results and limits: CD4+ and CD8+ blood T cells expanded clonally by week 6 at 0.1 to 3.0 mg/kg. Antigen specificity was not determined for the expanded peripheral T cells.

Here the sequenced sample was CD4+ or CD8+ T cells sorted from blood, taken in a trial of the OX40 agonist ivuxolimab. The rearrangement links TRBV19 to TRBJ1-5; D is uncertain. The TCR sequence derives from an adult with an advanced solid tumor such as melanoma, head and neck, liver or kidney cancer. The CDR3 loop is CASSPKINQPQHF. The CDR3 DNA follows: TGTGCCAGTTCTCCCAAGATCAATCAGCCCCAGCATTTT.